This TCR beta chain comes out of a study of beta chain features in type 1 diabetes. The study's findings and limits: The study left unresolved whether HLA type influences TCRB rearrangement. Compared to healthy donors, patients appeared to have naive, central memory and Treg TCRB repertoires that were more alike.

V was pared by 7 bases and J by 3 bases, with 12 bases between. Germline CDR1 SEHNR, CDR2 FQNEAQ (reference sequence). There are 13 residues in the CDR3. This clone was counted ten times or more. Its antigen is as yet unknown. Reverse transcription of all isolated RNA meant that expressed TCRB transcripts were sequenced. Produced via immunoSEQ multiplex PCR; TCRdb's table is partial and in-frame only. The profile shows more than 300,000 clones, 6.5% to 10% of them singletons. Input material: central memory CD4+ T cells from blood. The source of this sequence is a woman aged 18-35 years in good health. This chain connects TRBV7-9 to TRBJ2-5; D uncertain. The CDR3 sequence: CASNRASEETQYF. The CDR3 bases are TGTGCCAGCAATCGCGCATCCGAAGAGACCCAGTACTTC.